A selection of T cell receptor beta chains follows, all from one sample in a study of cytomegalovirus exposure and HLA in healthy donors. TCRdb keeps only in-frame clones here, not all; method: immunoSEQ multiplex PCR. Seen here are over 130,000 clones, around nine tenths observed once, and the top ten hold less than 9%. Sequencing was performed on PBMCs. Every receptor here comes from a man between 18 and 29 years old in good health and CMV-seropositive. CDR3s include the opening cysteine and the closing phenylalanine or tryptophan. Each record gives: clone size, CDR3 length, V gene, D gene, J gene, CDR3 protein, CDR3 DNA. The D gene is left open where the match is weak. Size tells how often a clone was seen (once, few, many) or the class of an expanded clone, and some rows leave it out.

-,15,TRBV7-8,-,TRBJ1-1,CASSPNREDGTEAFF,TGTGCCAGCAGCCCCAACAGGGAAGACGGCACTGAAGCTTTCTTT
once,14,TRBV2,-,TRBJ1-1,CASSRQVMNTEAFF,TGTGCCAGCAGTCGACAGGTAATGAACACTGAAGCTTTCTTT
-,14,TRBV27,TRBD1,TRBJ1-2,CASSPGTGSFGYTF,TGTGCCAGCAGTCCGGGGACAGGGTCGTTTGGCTACACCTTC
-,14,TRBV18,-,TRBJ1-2,CASSPDQASGGYTF,TGTGCCAGCTCACCCGACCAAGCCAGCGGGGGCTACACCTTC
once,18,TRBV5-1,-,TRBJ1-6,CASSLGSPPASYNSPLHF,TGCGCCAGCAGCTTGGGTAGCCCGCCTGCCTCCTATAATTCACCCCTCCACTTT
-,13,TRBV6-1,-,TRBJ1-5,CASRGEVGQPQHF,TGTGCCAGCCGGGGGGAAGTTGGTCAGCCCCAGCATTTT
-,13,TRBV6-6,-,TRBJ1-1,CASNPQPSTEAFF,TGTGCCAGCAACCCTCAACCGAGCACTGAAGCTTTCTTT
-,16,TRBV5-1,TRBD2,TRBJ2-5,CASSLSTSGPGETQYF,TGCGCCAGCAGCTTGTCTACTAGCGGGCCCGGGGAGACCCAGTACTTC
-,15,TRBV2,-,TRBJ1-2,CASSLQMGPIGGYTF,TGTGCCAGCAGTCTCCAGATGGGGCCTATCGGTGGCTACACCTTC
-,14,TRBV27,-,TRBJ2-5,CASSLPGNQETQYF,TGTGCCAGCAGTTTACCCGGGAACCAAGAGACCCAGTACTTC
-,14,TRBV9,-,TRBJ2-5,CASSVEGFGETQYF,TGTGCCAGCAGCGTAGAGGGGTTTGGAGAGACCCAGTACTTC
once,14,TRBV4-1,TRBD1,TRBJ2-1,CASSPGTGTNEQFF,TGCGCCAGCAGCCCCGGGACAGGGACCAATGAGCAGTTCTTC
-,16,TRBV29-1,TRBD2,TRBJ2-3,CSVAGLAGAARDTQYF,TGCAGCGTTGCAGGCCTAGCGGGGGCCGCCCGGGATACGCAGTATTTT
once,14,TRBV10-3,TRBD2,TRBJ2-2,CAIKREPNTGELFF,TGTGCCATCAAGCGGGAACCGAACACCGGGGAGCTGTTTTTT
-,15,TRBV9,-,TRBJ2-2,CASSPMGRTAGELFF,TGTGCCAGCAGCCCTATGGGCAGAACCGCCGGGGAGCTGTTTTTT
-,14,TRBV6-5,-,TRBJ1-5,CASSPDSGNQPQHF,TGTGCCAGCAGTCCGGACAGCGGCAATCAGCCCCAGCATTTT
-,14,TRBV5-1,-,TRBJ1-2,CASSPGGLAYGYTF,TGCGCCAGCTCTCCGGGAGGGCTTGCCTATGGCTACACCTTC
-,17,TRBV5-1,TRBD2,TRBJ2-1,CASSFPRAKSGTNEQFF,TGCGCCAGCAGCTTCCCCCGAGCGAAGAGCGGGACCAATGAGCAGTTCTTC
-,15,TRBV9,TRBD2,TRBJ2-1,CASSVVGTRDHEQFF,TGTGCCAGCAGCGTTGTTGGGACTAGAGACCATGAGCAGTTCTTC
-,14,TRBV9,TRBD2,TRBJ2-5,CASSVEGGSETQYF,TGTGCCAGCAGCGTCGAGGGCGGGAGTGAGACCCAGTACTTC
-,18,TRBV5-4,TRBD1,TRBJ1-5,CASSPHRQGATRYQPQHF,TGTGCCAGCAGCCCCCACCGACAGGGGGCCACGAGATATCAGCCCCAGCATTTT
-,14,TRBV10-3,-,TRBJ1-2,CAISDPQGFYGYTF,TGTGCCATCAGTGACCCCCAGGGCTTCTATGGCTACACCTTC
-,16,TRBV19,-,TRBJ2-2,CASSNRGAKKAGELFF,TGTGCCAGTTCAAACCGGGGGGCGAAGAAAGCCGGGGAGCTGTTTTTT
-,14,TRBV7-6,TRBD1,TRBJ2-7,CASSLDQGAYEQYF,TGTGCCAGCAGCTTAGATCAGGGGGCCTACGAGCAGTACTTC
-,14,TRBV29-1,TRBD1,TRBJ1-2,CSVESAGGTYGYTF,TGCAGCGTTGAATCGGCAGGGGGCACTTATGGCTACACCTTC
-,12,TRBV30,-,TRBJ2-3,CAWSVLTDTQYF,TGTGCCTGGAGTGTCCTCACAGATACGCAGTATTTT
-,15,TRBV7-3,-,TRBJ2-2,CASSPTGANTGELFF,TGTGCCAGCAGCCCAACGGGAGCGAACACCGGGGAGCTGTTTTTT
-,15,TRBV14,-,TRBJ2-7,CASSQLTGTSYEQYF,TGTGCCAGCAGCCAACTCACGGGGACTTCCTACGAGCAGTACTTC
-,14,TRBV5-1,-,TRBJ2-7,CASSLRGEVYEQYF,TGCGCCAGCAGCTTAAGGGGTGAGGTATACGAGCAGTACTTC
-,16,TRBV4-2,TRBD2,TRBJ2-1,CASSQPIAGGYNEQFF,TGTGCCAGCAGCCAACCGATAGCGGGAGGCTACAATGAGCAGTTCTTC
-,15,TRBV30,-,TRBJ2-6,CAWASGNSGANVLTF,TGTGCCTGGGCCTCGGGTAACTCTGGGGCCAACGTCCTGACTTTC
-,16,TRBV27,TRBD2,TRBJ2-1,CASSPRTLAGYNEQFF,TGTGCCAGCAGTCCAAGGACCCTAGCGGGCTACAATGAGCAGTTCTTC
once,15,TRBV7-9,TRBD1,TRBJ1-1,CASSGYRGTNTEAFF,TGTGCCAGCAGCGGATACAGGGGGACGAACACTGAAGCTTTCTTT
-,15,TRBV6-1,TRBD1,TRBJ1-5,CASSTRDRGIQPQHF,TGTGCCAGCAGTACCCGGGACAGGGGAATTCAGCCCCAGCATTTT
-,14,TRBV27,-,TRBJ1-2,CASSEDSGNYGYTF,TGTGCCAGCAGCGAGGACAGTGGCAACTATGGCTACACCTTC